The entry below describes one T cell receptor (beta chain). No antigen is known for it. Per germline, CDR1 SGHDT and CDR2 YYEEEE. With 1 base removed from V and 8 bases from J, the gap between germline ends came to 15 bases. The CDR3 length is 14 residues. The source of the sample is a study of cytomegalovirus exposure and HLA in healthy donors. Findings and limits, study-wide: Across donors, most TCRs were seen rarely, yet some public ones were widespread. The study recorded 150 to 200 TCR beta chains that were cytomegalovirus-associated.

Some clones are missing from TCRdb's copy, which holds only in-frame ones; the method was immunoSEQ multiplex PCR. This sample has 130,000 to 150,000 clones, with approximately 86% found just once. The rearrangement links TRBV5-6 to TRBJ1-1; the D gene is possibly TRBD1 (6 bases). The TCR comes from a woman under 30 in good health and CMV-seropositive. The source material was PBMCs. In nucleotides, the CDR3 is TGTGCCAGCAGCTTGCAACAGGGTAGGAGGGAAGCTTTCTTT. Its translation is CASSLQQGRREAFF. The full variable domain, completed using reference TRBV5-6 and TRBJ1-1, is DAGVTQSPTHLIKTRGQQVTLRCSPKSGHDTVSWYQQALGQGPQFIFQYYEEEERQRGNFPDRFSGHQFPNYSSELNVNALLLGDSALYLCASSLQQGRREAFFGQGTRLTVV.